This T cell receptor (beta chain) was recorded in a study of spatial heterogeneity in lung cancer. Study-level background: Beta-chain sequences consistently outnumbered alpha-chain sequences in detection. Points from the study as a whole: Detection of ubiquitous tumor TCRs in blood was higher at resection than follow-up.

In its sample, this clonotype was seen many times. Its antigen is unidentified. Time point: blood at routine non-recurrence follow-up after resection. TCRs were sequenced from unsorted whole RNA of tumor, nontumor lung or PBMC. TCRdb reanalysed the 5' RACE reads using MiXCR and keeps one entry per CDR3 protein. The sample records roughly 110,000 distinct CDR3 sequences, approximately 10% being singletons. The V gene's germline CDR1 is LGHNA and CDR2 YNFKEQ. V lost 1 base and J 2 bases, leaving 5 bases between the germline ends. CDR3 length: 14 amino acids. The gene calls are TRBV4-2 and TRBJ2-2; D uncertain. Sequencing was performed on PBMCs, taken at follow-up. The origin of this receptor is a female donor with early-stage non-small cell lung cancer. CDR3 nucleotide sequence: TGTGCCAGCAGCCAAGTGTTTAACACCGGGGAGCTGTTTTTT. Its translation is CASSQVFNTGELFF.